This T cell receptor (beta chain) was obtained from a study of T cells in Graves' hyperthyroidism and ophthalmopathy (dated by TCRdb to between 2018 and 2021). Notes on the research overall: To identify distinguishing TCR V-J signatures, a discovery cohort of 90 to 100 patients was used, comprising some 45 with Graves' ophthalmopathy and roughly 60 with stable Graves' hyperthyroidism. Whether ophthalmopathy could be predicted prospectively was tested in an independent validation cohort made up of 18 to 20 hyperthyroidism patients plus 17 patients who later progressed to ophthalmopathy. For training and testing, the approximately 92 patients in the discovery cohort were randomly divided in a 7:3 ratio. The study also compared thyroid tissue and blood T-cell repertoires from about six Graves' hyperthyroidism patients. After sampling, hyperthyroidism patients received methimazole starting at 30 mg daily, and ophthalmopathy patients received high-dose intravenous methylprednisolone. The paper reports TCR Vbeta CDR3 sequencing of 135 peripheral blood samples: approximately 41 ophthalmopathy, 75 to 80 hyperthyroidism and approximately 17 progressor patients.

V is shortened by 10 bases, J by 3 bases, and the region joining them spans 15 bases. The CDR3 numbers 13 residues from cysteine through phenylalanine. Here the CDR3 DNA is all that survives: 39 bases in frame from base 1. CDR1 and CDR2 (ENHRY, SYGVKD) derive from the germline V gene. Amplification of TCR beta CDR3 regions was carried out from RNA transcripts. The TCR CDR3 was subjected to a first round of RT-PCR using the HTBI primer set and the Qiagen OneStep RT-PCR kit. A second multiplex PCR round built the libraries, followed by size selection and purification. Sequencing of the libraries was done on an Illumina HiSeq2000 using paired-end 100 bp reads. In the paper's pipeline: SOAPnuke was used to process the raw data, throwing out any read that contained adapters or uncalled bases, had a mean Phred below 15, or lacked an exact constant-primer or identifier match. COPE v1.2.5 was used to merge high-quality paired reads, and clonotypes were defined as unique nucleotide sequences. MiTCR v1.1 was used to align clonotypes to the IMGT TRBV, TRBD and TRBJ reference segments. Analysis was restricted to V-J combinations with a frequency above 0.0001, which covered roughly 99% of repertoires. The TCS score was defined as F50 (clonal expansion) divided by E x V (chaos), with BLOSUM62-based TCRdist calculated between CDR3 peptides within each V-J. Welch's t-statistics and random forest reduced fewer than 600 V-J features to under 15, which were used in a naive Bayes classifier (R e1071). The raw public data were reprocessed by TCRdb itself: fastp quality trimming at Q25, MiXCR clonotype calling, in-frame beta chains only. Entries are consolidated by CDR3 protein sequence, retaining the most common genes and DNA. The V and J calls were not made by the authors but by TCRdb's processing. The sample contains 600,000 or so distinct CDR3 sequences, just over 45% of them found a single time. About 8.2% of the sample is in the top ten clones.

General study outcomes and caveats: In cross-validation, a model built on a 13 V-J signature told ophthalmopathy apart from stable hyperthyroidism with over 85% sensitivity and roughly 81% specificity, and in testing the same model reached 80%/75%. Most expanded thyroid clonotypes (frequency above 0.001) were also detected in blood, a finding suggesting that blood repertoires may reflect thyroid immune responses. In validation, the model predicted progression to ophthalmopathy a median of roughly 6.2 months before onset, with about 64% sensitivity and 72.22% specificity. Sample size was not statistically predetermined, and investigators were not blinded to group allocation.

A patient counted as having stable Graves' hyperthyroidism if no progression to ophthalmopathy occurred over 18 months of follow-up. Hyperthyroidism patients were newly diagnosed, with disease duration under 2 months, and aged 18 to 65 years. The study excluded patients with uncontrolled infections, other autoimmune diseases, pregnancy or lactation. Diagnoses relied on clinical symptoms, serum thyroxine and TRAb, thyroid ultrasound and orbital computed tomography. Total RNA was extracted using Trizol reagent, and RNA quality was assessed on an Agilent 2100 Bioanalyzer. This clonotype was observed many times. Its antigen is still unknown. Base-call qualities are not available, and no considerably larger clone is one nucleotide away.

Sequencing used peripheral blood or thyroid tissue (not recorded which). The receptor was derived from a woman younger than 30 with Graves' hyperthyroidism. Donor details come from another sample of the same person, matched by shared clones. The V and J segments used are TRBV10-3 and TRBJ1-2; possibly the D gene is TRBD1, per 5 matching bases. The nucleotide sequence is TGTGCCAGCACGGTGGAAGGGGACTATGGCTACACCTTC. Its translation reads: CASTVEGDYGYTF.